These 5 T cell receptor beta chains were all obtained from the same sample, sequenced in a study of Ad26.COV2.S vaccination and SARS-CoV-2 variants. TCRdb's table, derived via immunoSEQ multiplex PCR, lists solely in-frame clones and lacks some. The sample lists hundreds of thousands of clones; about 89% were seen once. Treatment: roughly 19 received Ad26.COV2.S at low or high dose, single or two shots; roughly 5 received placebo; per-sample allocation not given. Repertoires come from day 63 after the first vaccine or placebo injection. The sample was peripheral blood, taken in a trial of Ad26.COV2.S vaccine versus placebo. Every receptor here comes from a person aged 18-65 years who received the Ad26.COV2.S COVID-19 vaccine or a placebo.

The chain is built from TRBV6-4 and TRBJ1-2, with 12 positions matching TRBD1. V trimming: 4 bases; J trimming: 8 bases; junction bases outside the gene matches: 11. The CDR3 contains 16 residues. Germline V gene sequence: CDR1 MRHNA, CDR2 SNTAGT. CDR3 nucleotide sequence: TGTGCCAGCAGTGCCCAAACCGGGACAGGGGGCGGCGGCTACACCTTC. Amino acids: CASSAQTGTGGGGYTF.

The rearrangement joins TRBV19 to TRBJ2-7, with D tentatively TRBD1 (6 bases). V was cut by 9 bases and J by 1 base, with 16 bases left in between. The CDR3 length is 14 residues. CDR1 is LNHDA and CDR2 is SQIVND in the germline V gene (reference sequence). CDR3: CASSPTGPSYEQYF. CDR3 coding DNA: TGTGCCAGCTCCCCGACAGGCCCGTCCTACGAGCAGTACTTC.

The rearrangement joins TRBV18 to TRBJ2-2; either TRBD1 or TRBD2 may supply D (5 bases each). Germline assignment: CDR1 KGHSH and CDR2 LQKENI. The CDR3 is made up of 16 amino acids. Trimming took off 3 bases at V and 6 bases at J, with 17 bases between the two ends. The CDR3 reads CASSPPGTNKAGELFF. CDR3 bases: TGTGCCAGCTCACCCCCGGGGACCAACAAAGCCGGGGAGCTGTTTTTT.

The chain combines TRBV30 with TRBJ1-5; D call uncertain. Germline loops: CDR1 GTSNPN, CDR2 SVGIG (reference sequence). The CDR3 is 14 amino acids. V dropped 1 base and J dropped 3 bases, with 10 bases sitting between them. The CDR3 is CAWSEEPFNQPQHF. CDR3 in DNA: TGTGCCTGGAGTGAGGAACCGTTCAATCAGCCCCAGCATTTT.

This chain links TRBV5-6 with TRBJ1-5; D gene unclear. V lost 5 bases and J 0 bases, leaving 9 bases between the germline ends. Per germline, CDR1 SGHDT and CDR2 YYEEEE. This CDR3 is built from 14 residues. CDR3 region: CASRRRGSNQPQHF. The CDR3 DNA sequence: TGTGCCAGCAGGCGGCGGGGTAGCAATCAGCCCCAGCATTTT. Based on the CDR3 plus reference TRBV5-6 and TRBJ1-5, the full variable domain is DAGVTQSPTHLIKTRGQQVTLRCSPKSGHDTVSWYQQALGQGPQFIFQYYEEEERQRGNFPDRFSGHQFPNYSSELNVNALLLGDSALYLCASRRRGSNQPQHFGDGTRLSIL.